These T cell receptor beta chains were read from a single sample in a study of neoadjuvant anti-PD-1 for oral cavity cancer. Produced via immunoSEQ multiplex PCR; TCRdb's table is partial and in-frame only. The data contain about 72,000 clones, around 82% of them singletons. Specimen: PBMCs, collected before nivolumab (anti-PD-1) treatment. The receptors were sampled from a person between 40 and 79 years old with oral cavity squamous cell carcinoma. CDR3s leave out the opening cysteine and the closing phenylalanine or tryptophan. Fields, in order: V gene, J gene, CDR3 protein.

v_gene: TRBV2
j_gene: TRBJ2-1
CDR3aa: ASRDNEQF

v_gene: TRBV4-1
j_gene: TRBJ2-3
CDR3aa: ASSHGGQGHSTDTQY

v_gene: TRBV5-1
j_gene: TRBJ1-2
CDR3aa: ASSGDSYGYT

v_gene: TRBV7-2
j_gene: TRBJ2-7
CDR3aa: ASSLVGQVHEQY

v_gene: TRBV14
j_gene: TRBJ2-1
CDR3aa: ASSHGSRGSSYNEQF

v_gene: TRBV11-2
j_gene: TRBJ1-1
CDR3aa: ASSFRQDYMNTEAF

v_gene: TRBV5-1
j_gene: TRBJ2-7
CDR3aa: ASSLWSGRDGEQY

v_gene: TRBV5-1
j_gene: TRBJ2-5
CDR3aa: ASSWDRRGETQY

v_gene: TRBV5-4
j_gene: TRBJ1-3
CDR3aa: ASSSDRAPTIY

v_gene: TRBV5-1
j_gene: TRBJ2-7
CDR3aa: ASSWTSGRGDEQY

v_gene: TRBV5-5
j_gene: TRBJ1-5
CDR3aa: ASSLGGGPYQPQH

v_gene: TRBV5-4
j_gene: TRBJ2-5
CDR3aa: ASSLAGTGEETQY

v_gene: TRBV28
j_gene: TRBJ2-1
CDR3aa: ASSSPQREGYNEQF

v_gene: TRBV6-5
j_gene: TRBJ2-3
CDR3aa: ASRSPSRDTQY

v_gene: TRBV30
j_gene: TRBJ2-6
CDR3aa: AWVSVSGANVLT

v_gene: TRBV6-5
j_gene: TRBJ1-5
CDR3aa: ASSYRAGWDQPQH

v_gene: TRBV6-5
j_gene: TRBJ2-2
CDR3aa: AGRSGEVVTGELF

v_gene: TRBV6-6
j_gene: TRBJ1-5
CDR3aa: ASQNRGSYSNQPQH

v_gene: TRBV7-6
j_gene: TRBJ1-4
CDR3aa: ASSLAQMDRGEKLF

v_gene: TRBV27
j_gene: TRBJ1-2
CDR3aa: ASSSQTMDGKYGYT

v_gene: TRBV9
j_gene: TRBJ2-5
CDR3aa: ASSVGASGGRETQY

v_gene: TRBV6-1
j_gene: TRBJ2-3
CDR3aa: ASMGLARPDTQY

v_gene: TRBV28
j_gene: TRBJ2-7
CDR3aa: ATLSGLVYEQY

v_gene: TRBV5-1
j_gene: TRBJ2-5
CDR3aa: ASRPSGRGETQY

v_gene: TRBV27
j_gene: TRBJ2-1
CDR3aa: ASSSGGDREQF

v_gene: TRBV7-3
j_gene: TRBJ1-1
CDR3aa: ASSPQGDTEAF

v_gene: TRBV6-4
j_gene: TRBJ2-3
CDR3aa: ASSETSGSLDTQY

v_gene: TRBV20-1
j_gene: TRBJ1-1
CDR3aa: SAQKSTEAF

v_gene: TRBV11-2
j_gene: TRBJ2-1
CDR3aa: ASSSGVSSYNEQF

v_gene: TRBV10-2
j_gene: TRBJ2-1
CDR3aa: ASNLAGGHNEQF

v_gene: TRBV7-3
j_gene: TRBJ1-2
CDR3aa: ASSFGGVSNYGYT

v_gene: TRBV9
j_gene: TRBJ1-1
CDR3aa: ASSAWDRALMNTEAF

v_gene: TRBV7-3
j_gene: TRBJ2-5
CDR3aa: ASSRGGASGETQY

v_gene: TRBV10-3
j_gene: TRBJ1-6
CDR3aa: AISETDHGLH

v_gene: TRBV29-1
j_gene: TRBJ2-7
CDR3aa: SARLRGQGPYEQY

v_gene: TRBV7-8
j_gene: TRBJ2-4
CDR3aa: ASAALARKNIQY